These 27 T cell receptor beta chains share one sample of origin, sequenced in a study of blood T cell repertoires in COVID-19. TCRdb keeps only in-frame clones here, not all; method: immunoSEQ multiplex PCR. Of a few hundred thousand clones in the sample, over 80% are singletons; the top ten hold over 4.5%. The sample consisted of PBMCs or T cells enriched from blood (not recorded which). These receptors all come from a woman in her 50s who had recovered from COVID-19.

The rearrangement links TRBV3-1 (or the pseudogene TRBV3-2) to TRBJ2-2, with D perhaps TRBD2 (6 bases). The V end lost 4 bases, the J end lost 4 bases, and 28 bases lay between the germline ends. The V gene's germline CDR1 is LGHDT and CDR2 YNNKEL (reference sequence). The CDR3 runs to 20 residues. CDR3 loop: CASSPPPILADPAGTGELFF. As DNA, the CDR3 is TGTGCCAGCAGCCCCCCCCCTATCTTAGCGGACCCCGCGGGCACCGGGGAGCTGTTTTTT.

This clone was observed a few times. The chain uses TRBV5-4 and TRBJ1-4; D gene uncertain. The CDR3 runs to 13 residues. With 1 base removed from V and 5 bases from J, the gap between germline ends came to 6 bases. Germline values: CDR1 SGHNT, CDR2 YYREEE (reference sequence). The CDR3: CASSLSSNEKLFF. For the CDR3, the DNA is TGTGCCAGCAGCTTGAGCTCAAATGAAAAACTGTTTTTT.

The chain joins TRBV6-5 to TRBJ2-7; TRBD1 agrees at 10 bases. The length of the CDR3 is 15 residues. In germline, CDR1 is MNHEY, CDR2 SVGAGI. Trimming cost V 3 bases and J 7 bases; bases outside gene matches: 9. CDR3 in amino acids: CASSYTGTGEWEQYF. CDR3 sequence (DNA): TGTGCCAGCAGTTATACAGGGACAGGGGAGTGGGAGCAGTACTTC.

CDR3 sequence: CASSRDRGGSEKLFF. The CDR3 DNA reads as TGTGCCAGCAGCCGCGACAGGGGAGGCAGTGAAAAACTGTTTTTT. V is TRBV7-9 and J is TRBJ1-4; TRBD1 matches at 8 bases. J lost 7 bases, V lost 5 bases, and 9 bases had no gene match. The CDR3 has 15 residues. The V gene's germline CDR1 is SEHNR and CDR2 FQNEAQ (reference sequence).

CDR3 bases: TGTGCCAGCAGCTTAGGAAGGGCAGCGGGAGAGCTCACAGATACGCAGTATTTT. Its protein product is CASSLGRAAGELTDTQYF. The gene calls are TRBV7-2 and TRBJ2-3, with TRBD2 identical over 8 bases. CDR3 length equals 18 residues. Germline V gene sequence: CDR1 SGHTA, CDR2 FQGNSA. Losses at the gene ends were 1 base for V and 2 bases for J; bases not matched to a gene: 11.

J is TRBJ1-1 and V is TRBV30, with unresolved D. The CDR3 has 11 residues. Germline CDR1 reads GTSNPN; CDR2 reads SVGIG (reference sequence). V was clipped by 7 bases and J by 5 bases, with 11 bases between them. The CDR3 sequence: CASQPRTEAFF. Here the CDR3 DNA reads TGTGCCTCCCAGCCCAGGACTGAAGCTTTCTTT.

The gene calls are TRBV3-1 (or the pseudogene TRBV3-2) and TRBJ1-2, with 7 nucleotides matching TRBD1. This CDR3 is 15 amino acids long. The germline gives CDR1 LGHDT, CDR2 YNNKEL (reference sequence). Losses at the gene ends were 0 bases for V and 4 bases for J; bases not matched to a gene: 5. The DNA for the CDR3 is TGTGCCAGCAGCCAAGATCTTTCAGGGGGCTATGGCTACACCTTC. This encodes CASSQDLSGGYGYTF.

J is TRBJ1-2 and V is TRBV5-6, with 9 bases matching TRBD1. This CDR3 region has 14 residues. With V trimmed by 2 bases and J by 4 bases, 3 bases remained unmatched. Germline CDR1 is SGHDT and CDR2 is YYEEEE. The CDR3 nucleotides are TGTGCCAGCAGCTTAGGGGGACAGGGCTATGGCTACACCTTC. This codes for CASSLGGQGYGYTF.

The chain carries TRBV13 and TRBJ2-3, with no clear D. CDR3 length: 14 amino acids. The germline V and J ends were trimmed by 5 bases and 0 bases, with 9 bases remaining between them. CDR1 PRHDT and CDR2 FYEKMQ come from the germline V gene (reference sequence). Here the CDR3 reads CASSDTTSTDTQYF. The CDR3 DNA reads as TGTGCCAGCAGCGACACCACTAGCACAGATACGCAGTATTTT.

V gene TRBV29-1 combines with J gene TRBJ2-2; D is undetermined. Looked up from germline, CDR1 is SQVTM and CDR2 is ANQGSEA. CDR3 length: 13 amino acids. Trimming removed 7 bases from V and 7 bases from J, with 16 bases in between. The chain's CDR3 is CSGQQTSHGELFF. DNA for the CDR3: TGCAGCGGACAACAGACAAGTCACGGGGAGCTGTTTTTT.

This clone was seen more than once but under ten times. The J gene is TRBJ1-4, the V gene TRBV19, with unresolved D. The V and J ends lost 10 bases and 5 bases respectively, with 14 bases between them. CDR1 and CDR2 from the germline V gene are LNHDA and SQIVND (reference sequence). This CDR3 spans 13 amino acids. The CDR3: CATESGSNEKLFF. DNA of the CDR3: TGTGCCACCGAAAGCGGGTCGAATGAAAAACTGTTTTTT.

CDR3 residues: CASIITGHASYYGYTF. The CDR3, as DNA: TGTGCCAGCATCATCACGGGACACGCAAGCTACTATGGCTACACCTTC. The rearrangement joins TRBV7-2 to TRBJ1-2, with D maybe TRBD1 (6 bases). Germline V gene sequence: CDR1 SGHTA, CDR2 FQGNSA. This CDR3 has 16 amino acids. V lost 7 bases and J 3 bases, leaving 21 bases between the germline ends.

The chain recombines TRBV7-2 with TRBJ1-2; 8 nucleotides match TRBD1. J was trimmed by 8 bases and V by 4 bases; bases with no gene match: 15. The CDR3 contains 16 residues. Per the germline V gene, CDR1 is SGHTA and CDR2 is FQGNSA. The CDR3 loop reads CASSYLSRTGFLGYTF. The DNA for the CDR3 is TGTGCCAGCAGCTACCTAAGCCGGACAGGGTTCTTGGGCTACACCTTC. Complete variable domain (other parts from reference TRBV7-2 and TRBJ1-2): GAGVSQSPSNKVTEKGKDVELRCDPISGHTALYWYRQSLGQGLEFLIYFQGNSAPDKSGLPSDRFSAERTGGSVSTLTIQRTQQEDSAVYLCASSYLSRTGFLGYTFGSGTRLTVV.

This chain joins TRBV19 and TRBJ2-1, with 9 bases fitting TRBD2. With V trimmed by 5 bases and J by 0 bases, 14 bases remained unmatched. CDR1 and CDR2 (germline): LNHDA, SQIVND (reference sequence). The CDR3 contains 19 residues. The CDR3 here is CASSRLGGRAPSSYNEQFF. Written as DNA, the CDR3 is TGTGCCAGTAGTCGATTGGGCGGGAGGGCGCCTAGCTCCTACAATGAGCAGTTCTTC.

V usage is TRBV7-9 and J usage is TRBJ1-2; tentatively, D is TRBD1 (6 bases). Germline V gene lookup returns CDR1 SEHNR and CDR2 FQNEAQ (reference sequence). V lost 3 bases and J lost 4, with 15 bases in between. This CDR3 is 15 amino acids long. CDR3 sequence (DNA): TGTGCCAGCAGCTTTAATATACAGGGCCCCTATGGCTACACCTTC. It translates to CASSFNIQGPYGYTF.

The chain uses TRBV7-9 and TRBJ1-4; 8 nucleotides align to TRBD1. This CDR3 is 15 amino acids long. CDR1 and CDR2 (germline): SEHNR, FQNEAQ (reference sequence). After removal of 5 bases from V and 5 bases from J, the junction contained 7 bases not matched to a gene. The CDR3 protein is CASSHGTGGNEKLFF. The DNA for the CDR3 is TGTGCCAGCAGCCACGGGACAGGCGGGAATGAAAAACTGTTTTTT.

This clone was seen a single time. The chain joins TRBV12-3 or TRBV12-4 to TRBJ2-7; D perhaps matches TRBD2 (5 bases). This CDR3 has 13 amino acids. V lost 6 bases to trimming and J lost 3 bases, with 12 bases between them. The CDR3 DNA reads TGTGCCAGCAGATTGGAGGTTTACTACGAGCAGTACTTC. Translation gives CASRLEVYYEQYF.

The V and J genes are TRBV27 and TRBJ2-2, with 11 nucleotides matching TRBD2. Germline V lookup: CDR1 MNHEY, CDR2 SMNVEV (reference sequence). The length of the CDR3 is 17 residues. V shed 3 bases and J 6 bases; nucleotides not matched to a gene: 9. Here the CDR3 reads CASSFYRSGRESGELFF. In DNA, the CDR3 is TGTGCCAGCAGTTTTTATCGTAGCGGGAGGGAATCCGGGGAGCTGTTTTTT.

In its sample, this clone was seen once. The chain carries TRBV29-1 and TRBJ1-2; D is possibly TRBD1 (6 bases). V was pared by 7 bases and J by 4 bases, with 13 bases between. This CDR3 has 12 amino acids. Germline loops: CDR1 SQVTM, CDR2 ANQGSEA. The DNA for the CDR3 is TGCAGCGCCCCGGACAGAGTCTATGGCTACACCTTC. Translated: CSAPDRVYGYTF.

The rearrangement joins TRBV30 to TRBJ1-1; D uncertain. The V end lost 3 bases, the J end lost 3 bases, and 8 bases lay between the germline ends. The V gene's germline CDR1 is GTSNPN and CDR2 SVGIG (reference sequence). CDR3 length: 12 amino acids. CDR3 nucleotides: TGTGCCTGGAGGGCACAGCACACTGAAGCTTTCTTT. Its translation: CAWRAQHTEAFF.

The CDR3 bases are TGCGCCAGCAGCTTGGAGAGTTTGCACGGGCAGTTCTTC. It specifies CASSLESLHGQFF. The chain carries TRBV5-1 and TRBJ2-1; D is undetermined. The CDR3 runs 13 residues. V lost 0 bases to trimming and J lost 12 bases, with 13 bases between them. Germline V CDR1 and CDR2: SGHRS, YFSETQ.

V gene TRBV27 combines with J gene TRBJ1-5, with 9 nucleotides matching TRBD1. V was pared by 3 bases and J by 6 bases, with 9 bases of the junction left unmatched. The CDR3 consists of 16 residues. Germline-derived CDR1 and CDR2 are MNHEY and SMNVEV (reference sequence). The CDR3 coding sequence is TGTGCCAGCAGTTTCTCGGGACAGGGAGTCTCTCAGCCCCAGCATTTT. This codes for CASSFSGQGVSQPQHF.

The chain links TRBV2 to TRBJ1-2, with no clear D. This CDR3 region has 11 residues. Germline-derived CDR1 and CDR2 are SNHLY and FYNNEI. V gave up 4 bases and J gave up 6 bases, with 6 bases separating them. As DNA, the CDR3 is TGTGCCAGCAGTGGAGGAGATGGCTACACCTTC. It specifies CASSGGDGYTF.

This rearrangement joins TRBV5-1 to TRBJ1-2; D uncertain. Germline V CDR1 and CDR2: SGHRS, YFSETQ. The CDR3 is 13 residues long. Between the trimmed V and J ends, which lost 0 bases and 2 bases, there was a span of 5 bases. The DNA of the CDR3 is TGCGCCAGCAGCTTGGTGCGGAACTATGGCTACACCTTC. Its protein product is CASSLVRNYGYTF.

V usage is TRBV29-1 and J usage is TRBJ1-1; the D gene is possibly TRBD1 (5 bases). The ends were cut back, 4 bases at V and 5 bases at J, with 20 bases in the middle. This CDR3 is built from 15 residues. The V gene's germline CDR1 is SQVTM and CDR2 ANQGSEA. This chain's CDR3 is CSVARGEGRGTEAFF. CDR3 in DNA: TGCAGCGTTGCAAGAGGTGAGGGGCGGGGGACTGAAGCTTTCTTT.

This sequence joins TRBV7-9 and TRBJ1-2; possibly TRBD1 for D (5 bases). Trimming stripped 10 bases from V and 0 bases from J, with 15 bases between. The CDR3 has 14 residues. CDR1 SEHNR and CDR2 FQNEAQ come from the germline V gene (reference sequence). CDR3 sequence reads: CATSGTGANYGYTF. In nucleotides, the CDR3 is TGTGCCACATCCGGGACGGGGGCTAACTATGGCTACACCTTC.

The rearrangement links TRBV5-6 to TRBJ1-4; 12 bases are a match to TRBD1. Germline loops: CDR1 SGHDT, CDR2 YYEEEE. The trim removed 2 bases at V and 6 bases at J, leaving 5 bases unmatched. The CDR3 spans 16 residues. CDR3 sequence (DNA): TGTGCCAGCAGCTTTGGGACAGGGGGCGGAGATGAAAAACTGTTTTTT. It yields the protein CASSFGTGGGDEKLFF. Combining the CDR3 with reference TRBV5-6 and TRBJ1-4 gives the whole variable domain DAGVTQSPTHLIKTRGQQVTLRCSPKSGHDTVSWYQQALGQGPQFIFQYYEEEERQRGNFPDRFSGHQFPNYSSELNVNALLLGDSALYLCASSFGTGGGDEKLFFGSGTQLSVL.